These T cell receptor beta chains were read from a single sample in a study of response to subunit inactivated influenza vaccine. TCRdb reprocessed the RT-PCR reads via MiXCR and lists one record per CDR3 protein. The data contain roughly 790,000 distinct CDR3 sequences, about 20% of them seen just once; the ten biggest clones take up roughly 10%. The starting material was PBMCs from blood, obtained about 5 days after vaccination. The receptor source for this set is a man aged 45 to 65 who received an inactivated influenza vaccine. Each CDR3 is given with its conserved first and last residue. The order of the fields is clone size, V gene, D gene, J gene, CDR3 DNA, CDR3 protein. D genes are given only for firm matches. A clone size is listed for some rows: how often the clone was seen (once, few, many), or a class if it is expanded.

many	TRBV6-5	-	TRBJ2-7	TGTGCCGCAGGGACCTACGAGCAGTACTTC	CAAGTYEQYF
few	TRBV4-3	-	TRBJ1-4	TGCGCCAGCAGCCAAGCGAGACGGGGTAATGAAAAACTGTTTTTT	CASSQARRGNEKLFF
many	TRBV7-8	-	TRBJ1-4	TGTGCCAGCAGCCCTCGGGGTGCTAATGAAAAACTGTTTTTT	CASSPRGANEKLFF
many	TRBV18	-	TRBJ2-1	TGTGCCAGCTCACCACCGACCCTGGGGGAGCAGTTCTTC	CASSPPTLGEQFF
many	TRBV6-2/TRBV6-3	-	TRBJ2-7	TGTGCCAGCAGTTACACCAATTACGAGCAGTACTTC	CASSYTNYEQYF
few	TRBV11-1	TRBD2	TRBJ2-1	TGTGCCAGCAGCTCCCCGTGGACTAGCGGGAGGAGTAATGAGCAGTTCTTC	CASSSPWTSGRSNEQFF
few	TRBV5-5	TRBD2	TRBJ2-5	TGTGCCAGCAGCTTGGGCACTAGCGGGGGCTCCCGGGAGACCCAGTACTTC	CASSLGTSGGSRETQYF
many	TRBV7-2	TRBD2	TRBJ2-7	TGTGCCAGCAGCTCCAAAGGAGCGGGAGGGTCCTACGAGCAGTACTTC	CASSSKGAGGSYEQYF
-	TRBV7-3	-	TRBJ2-2	TGTGCCAGCAGCTTAGGTGTAGGGCTGGACACCGGGGAGCTGTTTTTT	CASSLGVGLDTGELFF
few	TRBV6-2/TRBV6-3	-	TRBJ2-2	TGTGCCAGCAGTTGGGACGGCTTCCCCGGGGAGCTGTTTTTT	CASSWDGFPGELFF
few	TRBV9	TRBD2	TRBJ2-1	TGTGCCAGCAGCCCCCCGGCGGGAGGGGTCTACAATGAGCAGTTCTTC	CASSPPAGGVYNEQFF
-	TRBV15	-	TRBJ1-2	TGTGCCACCAGCAGAGGGGGAAGTATCCAGAACTATGGCTACACCTTC	CATSRGGSIQNYGYTF
-	TRBV5-1	-	TRBJ2-3	TGCGCCAGCAGCTTGGCCTCGCAGAACATTCACACAGATACGCAGTATTTT	CASSLASQNIHTDTQYF
once	TRBV11-3	-	TRBJ1-2	TGTGCCAGCAGCTTAGACAGGGCGGAGATCTATGGCTACACCTTC	CASSLDRAEIYGYTF
-	TRBV4-3	-	TRBJ2-3	TGCGCCAGCAGCCAAGGACTCCTAAGCACAGATACGCAGTATTTT	CASSQGLLSTDTQYF
-	TRBV9	TRBD2	TRBJ2-7	TGTGCCAGCAGCCGGACTAGCGGGAGAATCTACGAGCAGTACTTC	CASSRTSGRIYEQYF
few	TRBV5-1	-	TRBJ2-3	TGCGCCAGCAGCTCCTACAGGGCCACAGATACGCAGTATTTT	CASSSYRATDTQYF
-	TRBV10-1	-	TRBJ1-2	TGCGCCAGCAGTGAGTCGGGCTTTAGTGGCTACACCTTC	CASSESGFSGYTF
-	TRBV20-1	TRBD2	TRBJ2-1	TGCAGTGCTAGAGCCATTCGACTAGCGGGAGGTTCGAATGAGCAGTTCTTC	CSARAIRLAGGSNEQFF
-	TRBV2	TRBD1	TRBJ2-5	TGTGCCAGCAGTGAAGGACCCGGGACAGGGATCGGGGCAAAAGAGACCCAGTACTTC	CASSEGPGTGIGAKETQYF
few	TRBV20-1	-	TRBJ2-2	TGCAGTGCTAGAGAAGTGGGTACGAACACCGGGGAGCTGTTTTTT	CSAREVGTNTGELFF
many	TRBV12-3/TRBV12-4	-	TRBJ2-1	TGTGCCAGCAGATTAGGGACTCCTCTAAACAATGAGCAGTTCTTC	CASRLGTPLNNEQFF
-	TRBV16	TRBD1	TRBJ1-2	TGTGCCAGCAGCCGAGGGACAGCAGCTAACTATGGCTACACCTTC	CASSRGTAANYGYTF
-	TRBV29-1	-	TRBJ2-2	TGCAGCGTTAAGGGACCAGAAGCCGGGGAGCTGTTTTTT	CSVKGPEAGELFF
-	TRBV4-1	-	TRBJ2-7	TGCGCCAGCAGCCAAGGCGGGACTGCAGATAAGCAGTACTTC	CASSQGGTADKQYF
few	TRBV28	TRBD1	TRBJ1-6	TGTGCCAGCAGGAGACCGGGACAGACACACTCAAATAATTCACCCCTCCACTTT	CASRRPGQTHSNNSPLHF
-	TRBV6-2/TRBV6-3	-	TRBJ2-7	TGTGCCAGCAGTTCAAGGATCGCCTACGAGCAGTACTTC	CASSSRIAYEQYF
few	TRBV4-2	-	TRBJ2-3	TGTGCCAGCAGCCGGGACTGGCAGCACACAGATACGCAGTATTTT	CASSRDWQHTDTQYF
-	TRBV12-3/TRBV12-4	-	TRBJ2-1	TGTGCCAGCACTCGGCGCGGACCCCTGTTCTTC	CASTRRGPLFF
many	TRBV9	-	TRBJ2-7	TGTGCCAGCAGCGTACAAGCTAGCGCGACCGAACAGTACTTC	CASSVQASATEQYF
-	TRBV12-3/TRBV12-4	-	TRBJ1-4	TGTGCCAGCAGTCGACCGGACGGAAAACTGTTTTTT	CASSRPDGKLFF
-	TRBV4-3	-	TRBJ1-4	TGCGCCAGCAGCCAAGATCTTGCAGGGGACGAACTGTTTTTT	CASSQDLAGDELFF
-	TRBV5-1	-	TRBJ2-5	TGCGCCAGCGGGTCCGGGAGAGGCCAAGAGACCCAGTACTTC	CASGSGRGQETQYF
few	TRBV20-1	-	TRBJ2-3	TGCAGTGCTAGATCTGAGACGGACTCAGATACGCAGTATTTT	CSARSETDSDTQYF
many	TRBV7-2	TRBD2	TRBJ2-5	TGTGCCAGCAGCTTTCTAGCGGGAACTCCGGAGACCCAGTACTTC	CASSFLAGTPETQYF
-	TRBV6-4	TRBD2	TRBJ2-1	TGTGCCAGCAGCCCGACTAGCGGGAGGGTTAATGAGCAGTTCTTC	CASSPTSGRVNEQFF
-	TRBV28	TRBD2	TRBJ2-1	TGTGCCAGCAGTTTATTTAGCGGGAGGATAAGCTCCTACAATGAGCAGTTCTTC	CASSLFSGRISSYNEQFF
-	TRBV6-5	TRBD1	TRBJ2-2	TGTGCCAGCAGTTACTCGACAGGGCACACCGGGGAGCTGTTTTTT	CASSYSTGHTGELFF
-	TRBV20-1	-	TRBJ1-1	TGCAGTGCTAGAGGGGGACACAAGAACACTGAAGCTTTCTTT	CSARGGHKNTEAFF
-	TRBV7-9	-	TRBJ2-7	TGTGCTGTCTCAGAGTCCCCCGAGCAGTACTTC	CAVSESPEQYF
once	TRBV2	TRBD1	TRBJ1-5	TGTGCCAGCAGCGCGGACAGGGGGCAGGGTCAGCCCCAGCATTTT	CASSADRGQGQPQHF
few	TRBV10-3	-	TRBJ2-7	TGTGCCATCAGTTCGGCACAGCGGGTATACGAGCAGTACTTC	CAISSAQRVYEQYF
many	TRBV12-3/TRBV12-4	-	TRBJ2-3	TGTGCCAGCAGGCTACTAGGGCATGTAGCAGATACGCAGTATTTT	CASRLLGHVADTQYF
few	TRBV27	TRBD2	TRBJ2-2	TGTGCCACCGGAGCGGGGGCGAACACCGGGGAGCTGTTTTTT	CATGAGANTGELFF
-	TRBV4-1	TRBD2	TRBJ2-7	TGCGCCAGCAGTAGGTGGGGGGGTTACGAGCAGTACTTC	CASSRWGGYEQYF
-	TRBV19	-	TRBJ2-3	TGTGCCAGTAGTATACTAGCGACAGATACGCAGTATTTT	CASSILATDTQYF
-	TRBV20-1	-	TRBJ1-2	TGCAGTGCTAGATCCCTTGGCGGAGGCAAGAACTATGGCTACACCTTC	CSARSLGGGKNYGYTF
few	TRBV12-3/TRBV12-4	-	TRBJ1-2	TGTGCCAGCAGTTTGGCCGCCCGGGGCTCTGGCTACACCTTC	CASSLAARGSGYTF
few	TRBV29-1	TRBD2	TRBJ2-1	TGCAGCGTTGAAGGAAGCCTAGCGGGGTCCTACAATGAGCAGTTCTTC	CSVEGSLAGSYNEQFF
-	TRBV24-1	-	TRBJ2-3	TGTGCCACCAGTTTCAGCACAGATACGCAGTATTTT	CATSFSTDTQYF
few	TRBV29-1	TRBD1	TRBJ2-7	TGCAGCGTTTCCGGGACAGGGCCTGCCGAGCAGTACTTC	CSVSGTGPAEQYF
many	TRBV6-5	TRBD1	TRBJ1-6	TGTGCCAGCAGTTACGAGGGACAGGGAGATTCACCCCTCCACTTT	CASSYEGQGDSPLHF
-	TRBV28	-	TRBJ2-2	TGTGCCAGCAGTTCGATGACTAACACCGGGGAGCTGTTTTTT	CASSSMTNTGELFF
-	TRBV3-1	TRBD2	TRBJ2-3	TGTGCCAGCAGCCCCGGACTAGCTAAGGATACGCAGTATTTT	CASSPGLAKDTQYF
many	TRBV5-6	-	TRBJ1-1	TGTGCCAGCAGCTTGGTTCGCCTGGGGACTGAAGCTTTCTTT	CASSLVRLGTEAFF